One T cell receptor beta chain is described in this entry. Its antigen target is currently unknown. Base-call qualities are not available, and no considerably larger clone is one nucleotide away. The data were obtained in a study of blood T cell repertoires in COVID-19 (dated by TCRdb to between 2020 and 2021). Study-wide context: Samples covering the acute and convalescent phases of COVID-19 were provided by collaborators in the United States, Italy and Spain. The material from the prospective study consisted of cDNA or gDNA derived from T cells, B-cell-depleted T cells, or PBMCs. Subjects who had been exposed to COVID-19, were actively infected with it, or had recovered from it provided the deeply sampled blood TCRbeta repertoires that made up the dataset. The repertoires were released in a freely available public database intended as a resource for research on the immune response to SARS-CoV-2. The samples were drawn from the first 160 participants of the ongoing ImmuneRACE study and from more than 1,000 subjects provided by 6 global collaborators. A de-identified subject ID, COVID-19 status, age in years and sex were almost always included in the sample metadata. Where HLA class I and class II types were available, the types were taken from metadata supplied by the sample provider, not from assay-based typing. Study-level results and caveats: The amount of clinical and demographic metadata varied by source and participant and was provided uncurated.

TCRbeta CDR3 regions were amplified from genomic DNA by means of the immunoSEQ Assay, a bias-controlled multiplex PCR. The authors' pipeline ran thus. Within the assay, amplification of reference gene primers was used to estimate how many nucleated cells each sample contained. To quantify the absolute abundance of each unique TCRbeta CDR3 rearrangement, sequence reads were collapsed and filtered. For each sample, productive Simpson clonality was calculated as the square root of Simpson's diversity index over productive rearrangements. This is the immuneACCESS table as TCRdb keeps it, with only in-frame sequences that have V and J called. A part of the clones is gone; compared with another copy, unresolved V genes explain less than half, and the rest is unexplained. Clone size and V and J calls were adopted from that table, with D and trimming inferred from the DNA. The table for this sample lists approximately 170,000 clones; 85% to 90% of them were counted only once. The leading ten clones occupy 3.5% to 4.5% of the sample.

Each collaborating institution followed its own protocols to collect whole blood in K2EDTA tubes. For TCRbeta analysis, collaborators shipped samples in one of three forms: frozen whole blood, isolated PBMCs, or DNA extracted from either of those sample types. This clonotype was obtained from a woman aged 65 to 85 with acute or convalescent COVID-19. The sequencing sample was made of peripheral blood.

For the CDR3, the sequence is CASSPRTSGRAPDTQYF. The base sequence is TGTGCCAGTAGTCCTCGGACTAGCGGGAGGGCCCCAGATACGCAGTATTTT. The chain is encoded by TRBV19 joined to TRBJ2-3, with 15 middle bases fitting TRBD2. Here V drops 5 bases and J drops 4 bases, and the junction holds 7 bases not matched to any gene. CDR1 and CDR2 (LNHDA, SQIVND) derive from the germline V gene (reference sequence). Taken from cysteine to phenylalanine, the CDR3 has 17 residues. This entry keeps only the CDR3 DNA: 51 bases, framed from base 1.